There are a few counts of the clone carrying this T cell receptor (beta chain). Its antigen is not identified. This entry is derived from a study of T and B cells in COVID-19 patients. Across the study: Of more than 19 active-infection patients, 12 were critically ill with mechanical ventilation or extracorporeal membrane oxygenation. Study-level findings and limits: No sequencing was yet done of CD4+, regulatory or CD8+ subsets, or of SARS-CoV-2-responsive or tetramer+ sorted cells. Clonality of TRB repertoires was high in active COVID-19; recovery brought above-healthy diversity and richness.

Unmatched junction bases numbered 10, after V lost 5 bases and J lost 4 bases. CDR3 length equals 15 residues. Germline V gene sequence: CDR1 SGHNT, CDR2 YYREEE (reference sequence). BIOMED2 TRB-A/B primer pools were used in multiplex TRB PCR. TCRdb analysed the multiplex PCR reads with MiXCR anew, one entry per CDR3 protein. The sample consists of 5,500 to 8,500 distinct CDR3 sequences, 20% to 25% of them appearing once. Each TRB amplification used about 250-550 ng of genomic DNA from blood. The chain carries TRBV5-4 and TRBJ1-2, with TRBD1 matching over 8 bases. The clonotype originates from a human donor who had recovered from COVID-19. Source material: blood. DNA for the CDR3: TGTGCCAGCAGTTACCGGGACAGGAAGCCCTATGGCTACACCTTC. Its translation is CASSYRDRKPYGYTF.